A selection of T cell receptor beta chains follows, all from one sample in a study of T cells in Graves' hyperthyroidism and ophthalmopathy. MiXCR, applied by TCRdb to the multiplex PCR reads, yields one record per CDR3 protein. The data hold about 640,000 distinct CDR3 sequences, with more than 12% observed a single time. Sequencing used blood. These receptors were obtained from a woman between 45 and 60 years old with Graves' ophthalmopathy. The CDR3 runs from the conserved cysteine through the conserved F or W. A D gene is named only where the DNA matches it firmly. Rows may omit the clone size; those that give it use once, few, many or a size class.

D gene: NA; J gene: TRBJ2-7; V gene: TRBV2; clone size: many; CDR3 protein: CASRDEAYEQYF; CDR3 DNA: TGTGCCAGCAGGGACGAAGCCTACGAGCAGTACTTC
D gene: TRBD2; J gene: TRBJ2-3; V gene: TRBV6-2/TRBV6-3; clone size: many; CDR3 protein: CASSHLSGRDTDTQYF; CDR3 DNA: TGTGCCAGCAGTCACCTAAGCGGGAGGGACACAGATACGCAGTATTTT
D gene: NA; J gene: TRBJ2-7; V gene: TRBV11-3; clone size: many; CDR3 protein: CASSLRVGYEQYF; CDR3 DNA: TGTGCCAGCAGCTTACGGGTAGGCTACGAGCAGTACTTC
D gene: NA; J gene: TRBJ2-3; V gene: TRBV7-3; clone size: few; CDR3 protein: CASSLEGSPGTQYF; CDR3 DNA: TGTGCCAGCAGCTTAGAGGGTTCCCCAGGGACGCAGTATTTT
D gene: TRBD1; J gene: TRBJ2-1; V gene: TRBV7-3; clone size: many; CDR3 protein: CASSFTGGGNEQFF; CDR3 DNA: TGTGCCAGCAGCTTCACAGGGGGCGGTAATGAGCAGTTCTTC
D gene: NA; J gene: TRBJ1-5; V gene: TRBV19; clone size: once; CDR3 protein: CASMGQGGQPQHF; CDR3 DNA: TGTGCCAGTATGGGCCAGGGCGGTCAGCCCCAGCATTTT
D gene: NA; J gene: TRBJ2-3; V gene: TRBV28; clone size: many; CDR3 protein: CASSLYRDLLSGTDTQYF; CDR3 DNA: TGTGCCAGCAGTTTATATCGGGACCTACTCTCGGGCACAGATACGCAGTATTTT
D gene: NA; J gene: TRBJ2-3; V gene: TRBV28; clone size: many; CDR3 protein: CASSFLSGTDTQYF; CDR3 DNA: TGTGCCAGCAGTTTCTTGTCCGGCACAGATACGCAGTATTTT
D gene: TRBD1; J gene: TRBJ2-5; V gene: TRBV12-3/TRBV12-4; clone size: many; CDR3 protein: CASSAGTGQETQYF; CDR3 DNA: TGTGCCAGCAGTGCCGGGACAGGGCAAGAGACCCAGTACTTC
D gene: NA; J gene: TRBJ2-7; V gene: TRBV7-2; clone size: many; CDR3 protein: CASSQDHEQYF; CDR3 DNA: TGTGCCAGCAGCCAGGACCACGAGCAGTACTTC
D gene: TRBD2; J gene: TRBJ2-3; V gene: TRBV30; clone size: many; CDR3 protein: CAWSRSSGRSDTQYF; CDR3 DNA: TGTGCCTGGAGTCGGAGTAGCGGGAGATCAGATACGCAGTATTTT
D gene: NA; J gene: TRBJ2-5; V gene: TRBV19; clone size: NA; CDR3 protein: CASSMGLGGETQYF; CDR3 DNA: TGTGCCAGTAGTATGGGTCTAGGGGGAGAGACCCAGTACTTC
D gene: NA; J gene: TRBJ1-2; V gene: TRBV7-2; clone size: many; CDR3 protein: CASSLRSPGYTF; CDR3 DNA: TGTGCCAGCAGCTTACGAAGCCCGGGCTACACCTTC
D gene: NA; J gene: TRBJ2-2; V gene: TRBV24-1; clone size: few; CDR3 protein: CATSDLVPSVGELFF; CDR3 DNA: TGTGCCACCAGTGATTTGGTCCCTAGCGTCGGGGAGCTGTTTTTT
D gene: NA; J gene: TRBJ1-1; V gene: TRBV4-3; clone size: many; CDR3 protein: CASSQDPATKAFF; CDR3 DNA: TGCGCCAGCAGCCAAGACCCTGCCACCAAAGCTTTCTTT
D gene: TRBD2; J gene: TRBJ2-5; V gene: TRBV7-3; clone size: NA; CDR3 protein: CASSQGHPGTSGQETQYF; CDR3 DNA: TGTGCCAGCAGCCAAGGACACCCCGGGACTAGCGGACAAGAGACCCAGTACTTC
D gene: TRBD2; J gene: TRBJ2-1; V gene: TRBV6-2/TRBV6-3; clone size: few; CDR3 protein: CASSISGGRNYNEQFF; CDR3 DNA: TGTGCCAGCAGTATTTCGGGCGGGAGGAACTACAATGAGCAGTTCTTC
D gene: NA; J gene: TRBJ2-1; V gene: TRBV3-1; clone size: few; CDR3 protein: CASSQEERRVEQFF; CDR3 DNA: TGTGCCAGCAGCCAAGAGGAAAGGAGGGTTGAGCAGTTCTTC
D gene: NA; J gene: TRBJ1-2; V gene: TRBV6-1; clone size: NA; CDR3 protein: CASSYGTPTNYGYTF; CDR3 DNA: TGTGCCAGCAGTTATGGGACACCCACGAACTATGGCTACACCTTC
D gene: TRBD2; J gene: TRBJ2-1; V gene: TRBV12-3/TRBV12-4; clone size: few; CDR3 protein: CASRPAGANEQFF; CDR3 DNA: TGTGCCAGCAGGCCAGCGGGAGCCAATGAGCAGTTCTTC
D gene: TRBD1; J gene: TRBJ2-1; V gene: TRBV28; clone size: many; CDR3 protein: CASSLIDRGRNNEQFF; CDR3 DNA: TGTGCCAGCAGTTTGATCGACAGGGGAAGGAACAATGAGCAGTTCTTC
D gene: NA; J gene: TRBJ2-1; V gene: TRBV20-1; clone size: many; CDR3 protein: CSARDFEVKPPFTSYNEQFF; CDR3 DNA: TGCAGTGCTAGAGATTTTGAAGTAAAGCCACCCTTCACCTCCTACAATGAGCAGTTCTTC
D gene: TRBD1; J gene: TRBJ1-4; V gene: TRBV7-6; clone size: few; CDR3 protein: CASSLAFRGTNEKLFF; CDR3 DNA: TGTGCCAGCAGCTTAGCGTTCAGGGGGACTAATGAAAAACTGTTTTTT
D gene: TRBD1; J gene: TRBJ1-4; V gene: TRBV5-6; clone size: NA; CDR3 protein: CASSLRQGATNEKLFF; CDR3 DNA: TGTGCCAGCAGCCTTCGACAGGGGGCAACTAATGAAAAACTGTTTTTT
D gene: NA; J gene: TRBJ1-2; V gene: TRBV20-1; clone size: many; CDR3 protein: CSASSPGTHYGYTF; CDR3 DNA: TGCAGTGCTAGTTCCCCAGGGACTCACTATGGCTACACCTTC
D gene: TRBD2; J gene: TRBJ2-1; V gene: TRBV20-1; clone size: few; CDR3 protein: CSAKGAGGPYNEQFF; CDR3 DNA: TGCAGTGCTAAGGGGGCGGGAGGGCCCTACAATGAGCAGTTCTTC
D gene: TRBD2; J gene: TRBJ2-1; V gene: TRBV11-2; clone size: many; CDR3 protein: CASSSLGLAGGFYNEQFF; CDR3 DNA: TGTGCCAGCAGCTCACTTGGACTAGCGGGAGGCTTCTACAATGAGCAGTTCTTC